Each of the 25 T cell receptor beta chains below was sequenced from the same sample in a study of human T cells and chemical hapten exposure. This sample's time point: patch test 1, 2 weeks after DPC sensitization. The treatment was: therapeutic diphenylcyclopropenone sensitization with weekly scalp DPC. TCRdb reprocessed the RACE reads via MiXCR and lists one record per CDR3 protein. The sample records a few hundred thousand distinct CDR3 sequences, more than 4.5% being singletons. Sequences were derived from whole blood, sampled in connection with sensitization to the hapten diphenylcyclopropenone (DPC). All receptors derive from a woman aged 45-65 years with alopecia areata. Some clones in this sample may be carry-over from other donors' samples.

This clonotype was seen a few times. The genes are TRBV12-5 and TRBJ2-5, with D tentatively TRBD1 or TRBD2 (5 bases each). V lost 0 bases and J lost 3, with 11 bases in between. Looked up from germline, CDR1 is LGHNT and CDR2 is FRNRAP. The CDR3 runs to 15 residues. CDR3 DNA sequence: TGTGCTAGTGGTTTGGTACTGGGGGAAGAAGAGACCCAGTACTTC. It specifies CASGLVLGEEETQYF.

The chain carries TRBV20-1 and TRBJ2-7; 7 bases are a match to TRBD2. J gave up 3 bases and V 3 bases, and 5 bases lay outside the gene matches. In germline, CDR1 is DFQATT, CDR2 SNEGSKA (reference sequence). The CDR3 extends over 13 amino acids. Here the CDR3 DNA reads TGCAGTGCTAGGGGGAGGGGATTCTACGAGCAGTACTTC. Translating it yields CSARGRGFYEQYF.

This clonotype was observed a few times. The chain uses TRBV28 and TRBJ2-3, with 9 bases that match TRBD1. This CDR3 spans 19 amino acids. Unmatched junction bases numbered 13, after V lost 3 bases and J lost 0 bases. Germline CDR1 MDHEN, CDR2 SYDVKM. CDR3: CASSFSFVDRGPSTDTQYF. As DNA, the CDR3 is TGTGCCAGCAGTTTCTCATTCGTGGACAGGGGCCCTAGCACAGATACGCAGTATTTT.

In its sample, this clonotype was seen many times. V and J are TRBV30 and TRBJ2-5, with 8 bases matching TRBD2. This CDR3 is 14 amino acids long. Germline V gene data show CDR1 as GTSNPN and CDR2 as SVGIG (reference sequence). V trimming: 5 bases; J trimming: 1 base; junction bases outside the gene matches: 6. The CDR3 is CAWVPGLGQETQYF. The CDR3 coding sequence is TGTGCCTGGGTACCGGGACTAGGCCAAGAGACCCAGTACTTC. Supplemented by reference TRBV30 and TRBJ2-5, the full variable domain reads SQTIHQWPATLVQPVGSPLSLECTVEGTSNPNLYWYRQAAGRGLQLLFYSVGIGQISSEVPQNLSASRPQDRQFILSSKKLLLSDSGFYLCAWVPGLGQETQYFGPGTRLLVL.

This clonotype was counted many times. V is TRBV29-1 and J is TRBJ1-2; D remains ambiguous. CDR1 SQVTM and CDR2 ANQGSEA come from the germline V gene. This CDR3 is 14 amino acids long. Trimming pared 5 bases from V and 3 bases from J, leaving 16 bases between. CDR3 sequence reads: CSVLDRDAYYGYTF. The DNA for the CDR3 is TGCAGCGTTCTCGATCGGGATGCGTACTATGGCTACACCTTC.

The chain combines TRBV5-5 with TRBJ2-7; 8 nucleotides align to TRBD1. This CDR3 has 15 amino acids. V was clipped by 6 bases and J by 5 bases; unmatched bases: 13. Germline values: CDR1 SGHKS, CDR2 YYEKEE (reference sequence). CDR3 DNA: TGTGCCAGCACCTTCTATCAGGGGGCCGGGAACGAGCAGTACTTC. This sequence encodes CASTFYQGAGNEQYF.

This clonotype was picked up a small number of times. The chain joins TRBV19 to TRBJ2-7; 10 bases fit TRBD2. From germline, CDR1 is LNHDA and CDR2 SQIVND (reference sequence). Trimming took 2 bases from V and 2 from J; bases not matched to a gene: 3. The CDR3 has 15 residues. Here the CDR3 reads CASSILAGVTYEQYF. CDR3 nucleotides: TGTGCCAGTAGTATACTAGCGGGGGTAACCTACGAGCAGTACTTC.

This clonotype was recorded a few times. The chain recombines TRBV29-1 with TRBJ2-3; no clear D gene. V lost 3 bases to trimming and J lost 14 bases, with 9 bases between them. Germline CDR1 and CDR2: SQVTM and ANQGSEA. This CDR3 spans 9 amino acids. CDR3: CSVESYRYF. The CDR3 nucleotides are TGCAGCGTTGAGAGCTATCGGTATTTT.

This clonotype came up a few times. The chain has TRBV7-9 and TRBJ2-7; the D gene is possibly TRBD2 (5 bases). Trimming pared 5 bases from V and 5 bases from J, leaving 22 bases between. Germline-derived CDR1 and CDR2 are SEHNR and FQNEAQ (reference sequence). This CDR3 has 16 residues. CDR3 coding DNA: TGTGCCAGCAGCGGTAAAATCACGGACTTGTCCAACGAGCAGTACTTC. Protein: CASSGKITDLSNEQYF.

This clonotype has a count of ten or more. The chain couples TRBV5-6 to TRBJ1-2, with TRBD1 as a possible D gene (6 bases). The germline gives CDR1 SGHDT, CDR2 YYEEEE. This CDR3 has 16 residues. The V and J ends lost 3 bases and 5 bases respectively, with 20 bases between them. This chain's CDR3 is CASSSSTGQLLYGYTF. The CDR3, as DNA: TGTGCCAGCAGCTCTTCCACCGGACAGCTTCTGTATGGCTACACCTTC.

In its sample, this clonotype was seen a few times. The gene calls are TRBV20-1 and TRBJ2-1; D perhaps matches TRBD2 (5 bases). From germline, CDR1 is DFQATT and CDR2 SNEGSKA (reference sequence). The CDR3 runs to 11 residues. V was pared by 5 bases and J by 9 bases, with 11 bases between. The DNA of the CDR3 is TGCAGTGCTCCTAGAGGAGGTGAGCAGTTCTTC. Translating gives CSAPRGGEQFF.

This clonotype showed up many times. The V gene is TRBV27, the J gene TRBJ1-1; 11 bases fit TRBD1. The ends lost 7 bases at V and 4 bases at J; junction bases unmatched: 5. Germline CDR1 reads MNHEY; CDR2 reads SMNVEV (reference sequence). The CDR3 has 14 residues. The CDR3 spells CASTGQGAITEAFF. The CDR3 coding sequence is TGTGCCAGCACCGGACAGGGGGCTATCACTGAAGCTTTCTTT.

The table lists this clonotype with many counts. The V gene is TRBV4-3, the J gene TRBJ2-7; either TRBD1 or TRBD2 may supply D (6 bases each). The CDR3 totals 16 residues. CDR1 is LGHNA, CDR2 YSLEER, per germline. V lost 0 bases and J 1 base, leaving 13 bases between the germline ends. This CDR3 reads CASSQDMGGPSYEQYF. CDR3 sequence (DNA): TGCGCCAGCAGCCAAGATATGGGGGGCCCTTCCTACGAGCAGTACTTC.

This clonotype appeared a few times. This chain joins TRBV5-1 and TRBJ2-5; D tentatively fits TRBD1 or TRBD2 (5 bases each). V was shortened by 4 bases and J by 0 bases, with 10 bases between the two germline ends. Germline CDR1 is SGHRS and CDR2 is YFSETQ. The CDR3 is 14 amino acids. The CDR3 here is CASSPRDDQETQYF. The CDR3 DNA is TGCGCCAGCAGCCCCCGGGACGACCAAGAGACCCAGTACTTC.

This clonotype occurred many times. The chain is built from TRBV20-1 and TRBJ2-7; 14 bases line up with TRBD2. The J segment lost 5 bases and the V segment lost 2 bases, leaving 8 bases of the junction unmatched. The germline CDR1 and CDR2 sequences are DFQATT and SNEGSKA (reference sequence). The CDR3 consists of 16 residues. The CDR3 sequence is CSARWPRGLAGDEQYF. CDR3 bases: TGCAGTGCTAGATGGCCCCGGGGACTAGCGGGAGACGAGCAGTACTTC.

This clonotype turned up a few times. V gene TRBV29-1 combines with J gene TRBJ1-2; D perhaps matches TRBD1 (6 bases). CDR3 length: 13 amino acids. Germline CDR1 SQVTM, CDR2 ANQGSEA. Trimming removed 7 bases from V and 4 bases from J, with 16 bases in between. CDR3 in DNA: TGCAGCGCGGAGGGAAGGGGGAGCTATGGCTACACCTTC. It specifies CSAEGRGSYGYTF.

The chain links TRBV5-4 to TRBJ2-2, with a possible D match to TRBD1 (5 bases). Germline values: CDR1 SGHNT, CDR2 YYREEE (reference sequence). The CDR3 loop spans 14 amino acids. The V and J ends lost 6 bases and 3 bases respectively, with 12 bases between them. CDR3 region: CASTAQGDTGELFF. CDR3 bases: TGTGCCAGCACCGCCCAGGGCGACACCGGGGAGCTGTTTTTT.

In this sample, this clonotype turned up many times. The chain employs TRBV25-1 and TRBJ1-3; D unclear. V lost 7 bases to trimming and J lost 2 bases, with 15 bases between them. The CDR3 sequence is 15 residues long. Germline loops: CDR1 MGHDK, CDR2 SYGVNS. The CDR3: CASTEAGGAGNTIYF. The DNA of the CDR3 is TGTGCCAGCACGGAAGCGGGAGGCGCTGGAAACACCATATATTTT.

The chain uses TRBV2 and TRBJ2-1, with 13 bases that match TRBD2. CDR3 size: 15 residues. The V and J ends lost 6 bases and 7 bases, in that order; junction bases with no gene match: 6. Per the germline V gene, CDR1 is SNHLY and CDR2 is FYNNEI. The CDR3 DNA reads as TGTGCCAGCAGGGTAACTAGCGGGAGGGGGAATGAGCAGTTCTTC. Residues: CASRVTSGRGNEQFF.

Many counts were recorded for this clonotype. The CDR3 nucleotides read TGTGCCAGCAGTGTCCAGCGGGCGCCATACAATGAGCAGTTCTTC. The encoded protein is CASSVQRAPYNEQFF. This sequence joins TRBV2 and TRBJ2-1; D is perhaps TRBD2 (6 bases). CDR1 is SNHLY and CDR2 is FYNNEI in the germline V gene. Trimming stripped 4 bases from V and 4 bases from J, with 14 bases between. This CDR3 has 15 amino acids.

The rearrangement uses TRBV2 and TRBJ2-6, with D hard to call. V was cut by 4 bases and J by 0 bases, with 7 bases left in between. This CDR3 has 15 residues. Germline lookup yields CDR1 SNHLY and CDR2 FYNNEI. The CDR3 sequence: CASSGKTSGANVLTF. In DNA, the CDR3 is TGTGCCAGCAGTGGGAAGACCTCTGGGGCCAACGTCCTGACTTTC.

This clonotype was seen a handful of times. The rearrangement uses TRBV28 and TRBJ2-6; TRBD2 matches at 15 bases. Germline V gene sequence: CDR1 MDHEN, CDR2 SYDVKM. V gave up 4 bases and J gave up 1 base; unmatched junction bases: 5. This CDR3 is 19 amino acids long. The CDR3 DNA reads as TGTGCCAGCAGTTCAATGGGACTAGCGGGAGGTTCTGGGGCCAACGTCCTGACTTTC. This encodes CASSSMGLAGGSGANVLTF.

This clonotype was found many times. J is TRBJ1-2 and V is TRBV5-5; D unclear. Deletions cut 5 bases from V and 8 bases from J, with 16 bases between. The CDR3 runs to 13 residues. CDR1 is SGHKS, CDR2 YYEKEE, per germline (reference sequence). CDR3: CASRLEGAGGYTF. The CDR3 DNA sequence: TGTGCCAGCAGGCTTGAGGGAGCTGGCGGCTACACCTTC.

This clonotype showed up many times. This chain connects TRBV18 to TRBJ2-7, with D unclear. V gave up 3 bases and J gave up 2 bases, with 17 bases separating them. CDR3 length: 16 amino acids. Germline CDR1 and CDR2: KGHSH and LQKENI. The CDR3 loop reads CASSPKAGLGPYEQYF. CDR3 in DNA: TGTGCCAGCTCACCCAAAGCAGGCCTCGGCCCCTACGAGCAGTACTTC.

The rearrangement uses TRBV9 and TRBJ2-7, with 8 positions matching TRBD2. This CDR3 has 15 residues. Per germline, CDR1 SGDLS and CDR2 YYNGEE. Trimming at V came to 3 bases and at J to 1 base, leaving 6 bases not matched to a gene. CDR3 DNA sequence: TGTGCCAGCAGCGGTACTAGCGGCCCTTCCTACGAGCAGTACTTC. It translates to CASSGTSGPSYEQYF.